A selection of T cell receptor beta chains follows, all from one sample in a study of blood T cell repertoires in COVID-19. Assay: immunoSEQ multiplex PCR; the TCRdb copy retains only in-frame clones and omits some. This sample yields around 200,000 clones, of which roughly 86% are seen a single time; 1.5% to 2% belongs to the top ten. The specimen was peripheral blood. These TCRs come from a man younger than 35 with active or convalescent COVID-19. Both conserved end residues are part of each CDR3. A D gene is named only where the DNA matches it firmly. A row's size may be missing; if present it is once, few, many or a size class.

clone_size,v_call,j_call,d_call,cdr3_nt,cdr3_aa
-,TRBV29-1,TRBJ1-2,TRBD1,TGCAGCGTACAGGGGAGAAATGGCTACACCTTC,CSVQGRNGYTF
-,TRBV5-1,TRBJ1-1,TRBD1,TGCGCCAGCAGCCCAAAGACAGGGGTGAAGGATGAAGCTTTCTTT,CASSPKTGVKDEAFF
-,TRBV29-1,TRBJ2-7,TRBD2,TGCAGCGTTAACAAAGAAGCCGTAGCGGGAGGAGCCAGCGAGCAGTACTTC,CSVNKEAVAGGASEQYF
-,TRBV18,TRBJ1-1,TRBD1,TGTGCCAGCACCTTAGGGGGCAGAGACACTGAAGCTTTCTTT,CASTLGGRDTEAFF
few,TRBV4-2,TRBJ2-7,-,TGTGCCAGCAGCCAAGATGGGAGGTTCGACAGGGCCAGCGGGCAGTACTTC,CASSQDGRFDRASGQYF
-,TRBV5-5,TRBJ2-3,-,TGTGCCAGCAGCCACGGAAGAGCGCGAAGCACAGATACGCAGTATTTT,CASSHGRARSTDTQYF
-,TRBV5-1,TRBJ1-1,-,TGCGCCAGCAGCTTGGACAGCCTTAACACTGAAGCTTTCTTT,CASSLDSLNTEAFF
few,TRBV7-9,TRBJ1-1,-,TGTGCCAGCAGCCCCAAACGCAGGGTTGGGACTGAAGCTTTCTTT,CASSPKRRVGTEAFF
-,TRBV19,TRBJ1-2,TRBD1,TGTGCCAGTAGTTTCGGACAGGTGCTTGGCTACACCTTC,CASSFGQVLGYTF
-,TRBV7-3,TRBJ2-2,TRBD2,TGTGCCAGCAGCTTAAGGAAGTCTAGCGGGAGTGACGGGGAGCTGTTTTTT,CASSLRKSSGSDGELFF
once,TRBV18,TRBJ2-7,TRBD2,TGTGCCAGCTCACCAAGCGGGAGTCGATACGAGCAGTACTTC,CASSPSGSRYEQYF
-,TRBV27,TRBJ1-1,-,TGTGCCAGCGGACAACTGGGCTCTGAAGCTTTCTTT,CASGQLGSEAFF